The clone carrying this TCR beta chain was seen only a few times. Its matching antigen is unknown. All of the isolated RNA was reverse transcribed, so expressed TCRB transcripts were sequenced. Profiled with immunoSEQ multiplex PCR; TCRdb holds only in-frame clones, not every one. Here the sample spans about 650,000 clones, about an eighth being singletons. This specimen comes from a study of beta chain features in type 1 diabetes. CDR3 length: 14 residues. The germline gives CDR1 MDHEN, CDR2 SYDVKM. With 10 bases clipped from V and 3 bases from J, the junction kept 10 bases outside the gene matches. Overall study findings and caveats: Moderate yet significant TCRB CDR3 shortening was seen in Type 1 diabetes patients in all four CD4+ subsets.

Input material: naive CD4+ T cells from blood. This receptor was taken from a man under 40 with type 1 diabetes. J is TRBJ2-3 and V is TRBV28, with TRBD2 matching 7 bases. Here the CDR3 DNA reads TGTGCCACCGACGGCGGGGGATTAACAGATACGCAGTATTTT. Translated: CATDGGGLTDTQYF. The variable domain in full, completed from reference TRBV28 and TRBJ2-3, reads DVKVTQSSRYLVKRTGEKVFLECVQDMDHENMFWYRQDPGLGLRLIYFSYDVKMKEKGDIPEGYSVSREKKERFSLILESASTNQTSMYLCATDGGGLTDTQYFGPGTRLTVL.